These 9 T cell receptor beta chains share one sample of origin, sequenced in a study of cytomegalovirus exposure and HLA in healthy donors. It was with 60 Vbeta and 13 Jbeta primers that the PCR ran. Generated by immunoSEQ multiplex PCR, the TCRdb table keeps only in-frame clones and is missing some. The sample has 150,000 or so clones, just over 70% seen once. Sequencing was performed on PBMCs. The receptors come from a man aged 18 to 30 in good health and CMV-seropositive.

V and J are TRBV6-1 and TRBJ2-1; 10 bases line up with TRBD1. Per the germline V gene, CDR1 is MNHNS and CDR2 is SASEGT. This CDR3 spans 13 amino acids. The V segment lost 6 bases and the J segment 14 bases; nucleotides outside the gene matches: 10. This CDR3 reads CASSSQTGGREFF. Here the CDR3 DNA reads TGTGCCAGCAGCTCCCAGACAGGGGGCCGGGAGTTCTTC.

This clone was picked up a small number of times. V gene TRBV28 combines with J gene TRBJ2-7; 9 nucleotides line up with TRBD2. Unmatched junction bases numbered 4, after V lost 7 bases and J lost 0 bases. Germline V gene sequence: CDR1 MDHEN, CDR2 SYDVKM. This CDR3 is 14 amino acids long. CDR3 residues: CASTSAGGSYEQYV. The CDR3 region has the DNA TGTGCCAGCACCTCAGCGGGAGGCTCCTACGAGCAGTACGTC.

The DNA for the CDR3 is TGTGCCAGCAGCTCCTTGACAGTGGGCGGCTACACCTTC. It codes for CASSSLTVGGYTF. The chain recombines TRBV7-9 with TRBJ1-2; D is possibly TRBD1 (5 bases). Trimming cost V 4 bases and J 8 bases, with 14 bases left between them. Germline lookup yields CDR1 SEHNR and CDR2 FQNEAQ (reference sequence). The CDR3 totals 13 residues.

This chain uses TRBV5-6 with TRBJ2-7; tentatively, D is TRBD1 (6 bases). CDR1 SGHDT and CDR2 YYEEEE come from the germline V gene. Deletions cut 4 bases from V and 4 bases from J, with 18 bases between. There are 15 residues in the CDR3. The CDR3 DNA sequence: TGTGCCAGCAGCGGTGGGGGCAGACCGTATTACGAGCAGTACGTC. Protein sequence: CASSGGGRPYYEQYV.

The sample holds a few counts of this clone. The chain has TRBV5-1 and TRBJ1-1; D gene ambiguous. The length of the CDR3 is 14 residues. Germline V gene lookup returns CDR1 SGHRS and CDR2 YFSETQ. V was shortened by 0 bases and J by 6 bases, with 12 bases between the two germline ends. The CDR3 protein is CASSLDSPGSEAFF. CDR3 in DNA: TGCGCCAGCAGCTTGGACAGCCCCGGATCTGAAGCTTTCTTT.

The gene calls are TRBV10-3 and TRBJ2-1, with 11 bases aligning to TRBD2. Germline V gene lookup returns CDR1 ENHRY and CDR2 SYGVKD. This CDR3 comprises 14 residues. J lost 15 bases, V lost 4 bases, and 11 bases had no gene match. The CDR3 nucleotides are TGTGCCATCAGTGGTCTAGCGGGGGGCTCCGAGGGGTTCTTC. Protein sequence: CAISGLAGGSEGFF.

This chain connects TRBV4-1 to TRBJ1-2, with 9 bases that match TRBD1. The germline V gene encodes CDR1 MGHRA and CDR2 YSYEKL. The CDR3 consists of 15 residues. V was clipped by 4 bases and J by 2 bases; unmatched bases: 5. The CDR3 sequence is CASSPRTGANYGYTF. CDR3 nucleotides: TGCGCCAGCAGCCCCCGGACAGGGGCCAACTATGGCTACACCTTC.

The gene calls are TRBV5-4 and TRBJ1-1; 8 bases match TRBD1. Germline-derived CDR1 and CDR2 are SGHNT and YYREEE (reference sequence). J was trimmed by 1 base and V by 3 bases; bases with no gene match: 5. CDR3 length equals 15 residues. The CDR3 bases are TGTGCCAGCAGCTGGGGGACAGGAGGGAACACTGAAGCTTTCTTT. Encoded protein: CASSWGTGGNTEAFF.

The chain joins TRBV12-2 to TRBJ2-7; the DNA was not compared with TRBD1, the D call given in the table. TRBV12-2 is reported as a pseudogene. This CDR3 spans 20 amino acids. DNA of the CDR3: TGTGCAAGTCGGAGGATACCGCCAAACGCCCAGGGGGCCCACCTCTACGAGCAGTACGTC. Translated: CASRRIPPNAQGAHLYEQYV.